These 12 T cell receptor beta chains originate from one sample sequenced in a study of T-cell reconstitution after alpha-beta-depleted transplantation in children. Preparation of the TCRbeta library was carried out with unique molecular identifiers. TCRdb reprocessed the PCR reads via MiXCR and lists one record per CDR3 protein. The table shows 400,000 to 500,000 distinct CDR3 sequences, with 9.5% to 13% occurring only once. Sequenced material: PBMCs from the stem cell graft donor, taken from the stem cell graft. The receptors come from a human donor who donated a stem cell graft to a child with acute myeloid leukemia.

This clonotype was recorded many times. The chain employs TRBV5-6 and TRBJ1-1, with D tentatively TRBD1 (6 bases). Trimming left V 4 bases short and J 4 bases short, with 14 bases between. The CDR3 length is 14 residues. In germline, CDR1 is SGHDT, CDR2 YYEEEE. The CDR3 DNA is TGTGCCAGCAGCCCTCAGGGGAGGGTCACTGAAGCTTTCTTT. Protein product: CASSPQGRVTEAFF.

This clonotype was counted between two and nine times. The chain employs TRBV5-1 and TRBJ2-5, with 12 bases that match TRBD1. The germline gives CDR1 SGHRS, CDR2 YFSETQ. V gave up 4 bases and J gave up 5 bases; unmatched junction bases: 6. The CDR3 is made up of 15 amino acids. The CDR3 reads CASSLGQGAMETQYF. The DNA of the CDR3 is TGCGCCAGCAGCCTGGGACAGGGGGCGATGGAGACCCAGTACTTC.

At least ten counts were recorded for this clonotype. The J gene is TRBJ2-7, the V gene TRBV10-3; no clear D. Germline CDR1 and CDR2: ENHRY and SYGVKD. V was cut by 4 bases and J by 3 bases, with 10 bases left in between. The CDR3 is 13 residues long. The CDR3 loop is CAISVLQHYEQYF. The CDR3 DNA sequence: TGTGCCATCAGTGTACTCCAGCACTACGAGCAGTACTTC.

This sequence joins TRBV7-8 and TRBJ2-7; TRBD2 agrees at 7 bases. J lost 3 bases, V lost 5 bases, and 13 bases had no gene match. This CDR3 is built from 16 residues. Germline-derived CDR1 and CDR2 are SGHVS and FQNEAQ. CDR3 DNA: TGTGCCAGCAGCCGATTGGGCGGGAGATCAAACTACGAGCAGTACTTC. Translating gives CASSRLGGRSNYEQYF. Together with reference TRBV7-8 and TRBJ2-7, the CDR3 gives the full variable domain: GAGVSQSPRYKVAKRGQDVALRCDPISGHVSLFWYQQALGQGPEFLTYFQNEAQLDKSGLPSDRFFAERPEGSVSTLKIQRTQQEDSAVYLCASSRLGGRSNYEQYFGPGTRLTVT.

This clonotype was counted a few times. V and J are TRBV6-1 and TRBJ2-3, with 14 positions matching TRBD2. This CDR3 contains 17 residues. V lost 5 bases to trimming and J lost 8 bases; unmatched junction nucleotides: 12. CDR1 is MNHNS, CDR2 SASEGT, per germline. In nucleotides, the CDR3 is TGTGCCAGCAGTCGCCCCGGGACTAGCGGGAGAGTCGGTACGCAGTATTTT. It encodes CASSRPGTSGRVGTQYF.

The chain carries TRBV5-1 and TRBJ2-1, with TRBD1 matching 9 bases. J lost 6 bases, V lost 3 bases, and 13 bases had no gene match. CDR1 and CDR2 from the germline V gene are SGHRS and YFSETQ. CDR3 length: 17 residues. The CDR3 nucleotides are TGCGCCAGCAGCTATTTTAGGACAGGGGATGCATTCAATGAGCAGTTCTTC. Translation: CASSYFRTGDAFNEQFF. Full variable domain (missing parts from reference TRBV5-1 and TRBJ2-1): KAGVTQTPRYLIKTRGQQVTLSCSPISGHRSVSWYQQTPGQGLQFLFEYFSETQRNKGNFPGRFSGRQFSNSRSEMNVSTLELGDSALYLCASSYFRTGDAFNEQFFGPGTRLTVL.

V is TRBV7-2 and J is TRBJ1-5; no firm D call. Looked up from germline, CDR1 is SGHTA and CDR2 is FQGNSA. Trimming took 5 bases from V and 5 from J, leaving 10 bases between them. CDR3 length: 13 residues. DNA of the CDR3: TGTGCCAGCAGCGCTTATGGGGATCAGCCCCAGCATTTT. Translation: CASSAYGDQPQHF.

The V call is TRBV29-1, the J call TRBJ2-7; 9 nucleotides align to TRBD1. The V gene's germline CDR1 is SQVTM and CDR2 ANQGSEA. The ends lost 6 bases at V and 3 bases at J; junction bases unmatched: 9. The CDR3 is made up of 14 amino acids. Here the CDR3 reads CSVRGTGQGYEQYF. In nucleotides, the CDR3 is TGCAGCGTGAGAGGAACGGGACAGGGCTACGAGCAGTACTTC.

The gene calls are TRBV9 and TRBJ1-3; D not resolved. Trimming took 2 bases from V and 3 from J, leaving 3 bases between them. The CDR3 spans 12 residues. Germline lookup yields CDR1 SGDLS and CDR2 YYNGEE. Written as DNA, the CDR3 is TGTGCCAGCAGCGTGGATGGAAACACCATATATTTT. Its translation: CASSVDGNTIYF.

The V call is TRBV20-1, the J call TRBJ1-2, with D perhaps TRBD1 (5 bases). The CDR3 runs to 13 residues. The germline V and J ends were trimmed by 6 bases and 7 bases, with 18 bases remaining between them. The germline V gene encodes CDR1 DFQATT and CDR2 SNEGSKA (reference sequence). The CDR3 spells CSARASAQGGYTF. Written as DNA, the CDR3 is TGCAGTGCCAGGGCCAGCGCCCAGGGTGGCTACACCTTC.

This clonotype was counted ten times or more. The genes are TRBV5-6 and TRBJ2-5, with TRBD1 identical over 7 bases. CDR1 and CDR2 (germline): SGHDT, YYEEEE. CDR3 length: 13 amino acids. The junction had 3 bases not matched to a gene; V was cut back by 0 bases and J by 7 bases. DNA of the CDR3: TGTGCCAGCAGCTTGGGACAGGGACCGACCCAGTACTTC. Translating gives CASSLGQGPTQYF. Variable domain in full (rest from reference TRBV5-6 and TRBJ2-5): DAGVTQSPTHLIKTRGQQVTLRCSPKSGHDTVSWYQQALGQGPQFIFQYYEEEERQRGNFPDRFSGHQFPNYSSELNVNALLLGDSALYLCASSLGQGPTQYFGPGTRLLVL.

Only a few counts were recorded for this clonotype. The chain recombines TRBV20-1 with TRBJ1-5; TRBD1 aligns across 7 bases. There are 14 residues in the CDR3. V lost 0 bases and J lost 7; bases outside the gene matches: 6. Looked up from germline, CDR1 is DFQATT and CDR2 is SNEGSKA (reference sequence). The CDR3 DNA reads TGCAGTGCTAGAGATCCGAGGGGGCGGCAGCCCCAGCATTTT. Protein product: CSARDPRGRQPQHF.